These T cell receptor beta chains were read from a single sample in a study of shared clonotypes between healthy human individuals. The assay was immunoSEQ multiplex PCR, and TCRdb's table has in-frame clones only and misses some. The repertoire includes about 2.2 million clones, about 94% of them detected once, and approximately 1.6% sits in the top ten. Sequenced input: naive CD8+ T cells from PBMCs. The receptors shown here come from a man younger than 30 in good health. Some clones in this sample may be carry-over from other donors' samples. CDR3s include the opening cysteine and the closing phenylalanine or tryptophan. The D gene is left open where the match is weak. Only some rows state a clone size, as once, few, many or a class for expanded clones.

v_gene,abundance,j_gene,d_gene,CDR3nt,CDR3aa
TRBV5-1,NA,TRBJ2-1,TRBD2,TGCGCCAGCAGCTCGGGACTAGCGGGAGCCCGTTGGGGCAATGAGCAGTTCTTC,CASSSGLAGARWGNEQFF
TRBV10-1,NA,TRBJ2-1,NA,TGCGCCAGCAGTGAGATAGGGAGCTCCTACAATGAGCAGTTCTTC,CASSEIGSSYNEQFF
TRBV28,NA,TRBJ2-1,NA,TGTGCCAGCAGATGGGTCTTAGGGGACAATGAGCAGTTCTTC,CASRWVLGDNEQFF
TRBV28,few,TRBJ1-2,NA,TGTGCCAGCAGCGCCCCGGTAGATCCCTATGGCTACACCTTC,CASSAPVDPYGYTF
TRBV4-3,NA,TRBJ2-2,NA,TGCGCCAGCAGCCAAGTCCCTAGCAGCACCGGGGAGCTGTTTTTT,CASSQVPSSTGELFF
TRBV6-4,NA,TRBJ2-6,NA,TGTGCCAGCAGTGACATCCTGCGCTCTGGGGCCAACGTCCTGACTTTC,CASSDILRSGANVLTF
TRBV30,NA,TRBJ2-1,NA,TGTGCCTGGAGTCCCTTTTTGAGGGAGAGGAGGGATGAGCAGTTCTTC,CAWSPFLRERRDEQFF
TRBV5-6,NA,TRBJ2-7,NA,TGTGCCAGCAGCCTCACGGGAGCGGCCCTCATCTACGAGCAGTACTTC,CASSLTGAALIYEQYF
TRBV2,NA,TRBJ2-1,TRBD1,TGTGCCAGTTGGACAGGGGGCCTTAACAATGAGCAGTTCTTC,CASWTGGLNNEQFF
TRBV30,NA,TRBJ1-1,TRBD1,TGTGCCTGCCGGGACAGCATGAACACTGAAGCTTTCTTT,CACRDSMNTEAFF
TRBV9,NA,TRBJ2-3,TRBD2,TGTGCCAGCAGCCCTGGGCTAGCGGGAGGAGGAGATACGCAGTATTTT,CASSPGLAGGGDTQYF
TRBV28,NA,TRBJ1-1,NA,TGTGCCAGTCGCCCTACAGGTTTTTACACTGAAGCTTTCTTT,CASRPTGFYTEAFF
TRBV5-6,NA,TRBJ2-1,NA,TGTGCCAGCAGCTTGACCAATGAGCAGTTCTTC,CASSLTNEQFF
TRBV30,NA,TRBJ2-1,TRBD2,TGTGCCTGGAGTGACCAATTACTAGCGGCCTCCTACAATGAGCAGTTCTTC,CAWSDQLLAASYNEQFF
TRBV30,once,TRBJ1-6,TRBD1,TGTGCCTGGAGTGTTGGGACAGGGACTATGACCCTCCACTTT,CAWSVGTGTMTLHF
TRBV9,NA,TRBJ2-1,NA,TGTGCCAGCAGCGTAGCTGTCAGCGGCACCTACAATGAGCAGTTCTTC,CASSVAVSGTYNEQFF
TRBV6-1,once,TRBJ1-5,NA,TGTGCCAGCAGTGAAGCAGGCCAGGGTTTAGGCCGTCACAATCAGCCCCAGCATTTT,CASSEAGQGLGRHNQPQHF
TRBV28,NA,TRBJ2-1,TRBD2,TGTGCCAGCAGTTCCGTAGCGGGAGGGTGGTTAAATGAGCAGTTCTTC,CASSSVAGGWLNEQFF
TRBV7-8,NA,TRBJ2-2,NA,TGTGCCAGCAGCTTATTACCAGAGGGTCGGCGGGAGCTGTTTTTT,CASSLLPEGRRELFF
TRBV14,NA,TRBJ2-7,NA,TGTGCCAGCAGCTCCGTGGGGCACTACGAGCAGTACTTC,CASSSVGHYEQYF
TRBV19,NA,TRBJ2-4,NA,TGTGCCAGTAGTATGGGACAAGGATACCCCACAGCCAAAAACATTCAGTACTTC,CASSMGQGYPTAKNIQYF
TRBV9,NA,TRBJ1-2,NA,TGTGCCAGCAGCCCGAGGACATCCGCTAACTATGGCTACACCTTC,CASSPRTSANYGYTF
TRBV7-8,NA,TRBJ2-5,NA,TGTGCCAGCAGCTTAGATACCCGGGGTAGGGGGACCCAGTACTTC,CASSLDTRGRGTQYF
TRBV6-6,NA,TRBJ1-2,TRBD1,TGTGCCAGCAGTTACCCCCGCCCATCAGGGGGCTATGGCTACACCTTC,CASSYPRPSGGYGYTF
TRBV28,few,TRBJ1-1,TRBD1,TGTGCCAGCAGCCGGGACAGGGGGAGCACTGAAGCTTTCTTT,CASSRDRGSTEAFF
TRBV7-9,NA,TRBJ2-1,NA,TGTGCCAGCAGCTTTTCTGGCGGCAGGGAGGCTGGCAATGAGCAGTTCTTC,CASSFSGGREAGNEQFF
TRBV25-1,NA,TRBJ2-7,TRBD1,TGTGCCAGCAGTACTAGGACAGGGGGCGGGGAGCAGTACTTC,CASSTRTGGGEQYF
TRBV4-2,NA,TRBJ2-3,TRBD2,TGTGCCAGCAGGGAGTTAGAGGCGGGAGAGGGAGATACGCAGTATTTT,CASRELEAGEGDTQYF
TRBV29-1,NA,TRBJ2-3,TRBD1,TGCAGCGTTGAAGGTCGACAGGGGGCGGGTGATACGCAGTATTTT,CSVEGRQGAGDTQYF
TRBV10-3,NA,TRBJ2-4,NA,TGTGCCATCAGGGACTCCTTAGCCAAAAACATTCAGTACTTC,CAIRDSLAKNIQYF
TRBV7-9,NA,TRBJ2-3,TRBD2,TGTGCCAGCAGCTCACCTTGGACTAGCGGGAGAGGTCGGGCGGATACGCAGTATTTT,CASSSPWTSGRGRADTQYF
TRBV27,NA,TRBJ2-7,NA,TGTGCCAGCAGTTTGTGGTCGGGATACCACGAGCAGTACTTC,CASSLWSGYHEQYF
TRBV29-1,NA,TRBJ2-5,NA,TGCAGCGTTGACGAGGGGAACCAAGAGACCCAGTACTTC,CSVDEGNQETQYF
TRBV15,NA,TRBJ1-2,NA,TGTGCCACCAGCAGAGAACTTTTCAACTATGGCTACACCTTC,CATSRELFNYGYTF
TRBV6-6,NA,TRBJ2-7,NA,TGTGCCACCATAGACCTGGATTTCTACGAGCAGTACTTC,CATIDLDFYEQYF
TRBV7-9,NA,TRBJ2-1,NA,TGTGCCAGCAGCTTAGCGGAGACAATGGGTGAGCAGTTCTTC,CASSLAETMGEQFF
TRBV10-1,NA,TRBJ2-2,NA,TGCGCCAGCAGTGAATCGCAGGGCGGAACGAACACCGGGGAGCTGTTTTTT,CASSESQGGTNTGELFF
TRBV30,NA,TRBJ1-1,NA,TGTGCCTGGAGTGATAAGGGTTATGGGGGTGAAGCTTTCTTT,CAWSDKGYGGEAFF
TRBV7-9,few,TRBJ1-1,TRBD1,TGTGCCAGCAGCCAGGACAGGGGCACTGAAGCTTTCTTT,CASSQDRGTEAFF
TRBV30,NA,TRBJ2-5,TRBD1,TGTGCCTGGAGTGTAGGGCCAGGGGGCTTGGAGACCCAGTACTTC,CAWSVGPGGLETQYF
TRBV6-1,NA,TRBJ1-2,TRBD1,TGTGCCAGCAGTGCACGCGGACAGGGACGCTACTATGGCTACACCTTC,CASSARGQGRYYGYTF
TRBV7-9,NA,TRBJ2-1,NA,TGTGCCAGCGCATCCGGGACACTCATTAATGAGCAGTTCTTC,CASASGTLINEQFF
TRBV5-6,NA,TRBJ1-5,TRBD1,TGTGCCAGCAGTTCCCGATTGGGACAGGGATGGGTCAATCAGCCCCAGCATTTT,CASSSRLGQGWVNQPQHF
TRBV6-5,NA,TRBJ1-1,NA,TGTGCCAGCAGTTTCTCAAGGGGGGACACTGAAGCTTTCTTT,CASSFSRGDTEAFF
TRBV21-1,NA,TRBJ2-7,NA,TGTGCCAGCAGCAAAGCGCGGGACAGGAGCTACGAGCAGTACTTC,CASSKARDRSYEQYF
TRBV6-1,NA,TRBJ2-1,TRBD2,TGTGCCAGCGGAAAAGCGGGAGTGTCCTACGAGCAGTTCTTC,CASGKAGVSYEQFF
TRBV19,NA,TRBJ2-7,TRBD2,TGTGCCACCGGGGGACTAGCGGGCCCCTACGAGCAGTACTTC,CATGGLAGPYEQYF
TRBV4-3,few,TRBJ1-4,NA,TGCGCCAGCAGCCAGGCTCTTGGGGAAAAACTGTTTTTT,CASSQALGEKLFF
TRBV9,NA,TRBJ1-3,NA,TGTGCCAGCAGCGTAGATTCGATCTACTCTGGAAACACCATATATTTT,CASSVDSIYSGNTIYF
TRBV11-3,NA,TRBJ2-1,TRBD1,TGTGCCAGCAGCTTAAGGACAGGGATGTCCAATGAGCAGTTCTTC,CASSLRTGMSNEQFF
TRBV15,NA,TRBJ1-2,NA,TGTGCCACCAGCAGAGAGATCATCTATGGCTACACCTTC,CATSREIIYGYTF
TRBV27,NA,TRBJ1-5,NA,TGTGCCAGCAGTTCAGGGGCAGGGGTCAATCAGCCCCAGCATTTT,CASSSGAGVNQPQHF
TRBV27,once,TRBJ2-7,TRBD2,TGTGCCAGCAGTCCTTCCCACGGGGGGGTCACCTACGAGCAGTACTTC,CASSPSHGGVTYEQYF
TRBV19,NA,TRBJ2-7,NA,NA,CASSSGSVPGTSSTSAYF
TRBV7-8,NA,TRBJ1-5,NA,TGTGCCAGCAGCTATAACACTAATCAGCCCCAGCATTTT,CASSYNTNQPQHF
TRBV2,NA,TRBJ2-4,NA,TGTGCCAGCAGTGATTCGCAGCATCTAGCCAAAAACATTCAGTACTTC,CASSDSQHLAKNIQYF
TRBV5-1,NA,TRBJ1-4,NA,TGCGCCAGCAGCTTTCCCAAGGGGAAACTGTTTTTT,CASSFPKGKLFF
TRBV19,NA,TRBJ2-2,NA,TGTGCCAGTAGTATAGGATCCGGGGAGCTGTTTTTT,CASSIGSGELFF